Listed below are T cell receptor beta chains from one sample, sequenced in a study of cytotoxic CD8 clonotypes in ibrutinib-treated CLL. Data came from immunoSEQ multiplex PCR; TCRdb stores just in-frame clones and leaves some out. The data show around 150,000 clones, with over 75% seen just once and approximately 7.6% held by the top ten. The material sequenced was PBMCs, taken after 36 months of ibrutinib treatment. All receptors come from a human donor with chronic lymphocytic leukemia. CDR3s include the opening cysteine and the closing phenylalanine or tryptophan. D genes are given only for firm matches. Clone size is stated in some rows and not others, as once, few, many or a class when expanded.

cdr3_aa: CASSYGPGTVKHF; cdr3_nt: TGTGCCAGCAGTTACGGCCCCGGGACCGTCAAGCATTTT; v_call: TRBV6-6; j_call: TRBJ1-5; clone_size: .; d_call: .
cdr3_aa: CASSGQLDQPQHF; cdr3_nt: TGTGCCAGCTCAGGACAGCTTGATCAGCCCCAGCATTTT; v_call: TRBV18; j_call: TRBJ1-5; clone_size: .; d_call: .
cdr3_aa: CASSLGTGSRVLTF; cdr3_nt: TGTGCCAGCAGCTTAGGTACGGGTTCTCGCGTCCTGACTTTC; v_call: TRBV13; j_call: TRBJ2-6; clone_size: once; d_call: .
cdr3_aa: CASAPPGQGLDQPQHF; cdr3_nt: TGTGCCAGTGCCCCACCGGGACAGGGTTTGGATCAGCCCCAGCATTTT; v_call: TRBV19; j_call: TRBJ1-5; clone_size: .; d_call: TRBD1
cdr3_aa: CASSSFGGRDTQYF; cdr3_nt: TGTGCCAGCAGCTCCTTTGGGGGGAGAGATACGCAGTATTTT; v_call: TRBV7-8; j_call: TRBJ2-3; clone_size: .; d_call: .
cdr3_aa: CASSTTGTGRTEAFF; cdr3_nt: TGTGCCAGCAGCACAACAGGGACGGGTAGGACTGAAGCTTTCTTT; v_call: TRBV27; j_call: TRBJ1-1; clone_size: .; d_call: .
cdr3_aa: CASSGHPGLSTDTQYF; cdr3_nt: TGTGCCAGCAGCGGACACCCCGGACTCAGCACAGATACGCAGTATTTT; v_call: TRBV9; j_call: TRBJ2-3; clone_size: .; d_call: .
cdr3_aa: CTSSGELFF; cdr3_nt: TGCACCAGCAGCGGGGAGCTGTTTTTT; v_call: TRBV1; j_call: TRBJ2-2; clone_size: few; d_call: .
cdr3_aa: CASSYPGSEAFF; cdr3_nt: TGTGCCAGCAGTTATCCTGGGTCGGAAGCTTTCTTT; v_call: TRBV6-6; j_call: TRBJ1-1; clone_size: .; d_call: .
cdr3_aa: CASSSLRDRGNEQFF; cdr3_nt: TGTGCCAGCAGCTCACTCCGGGACAGGGGAAATGAGCAGTTCTTC; v_call: TRBV11-2; j_call: TRBJ2-1; clone_size: .; d_call: TRBD1
cdr3_aa: CASSFYGQGNQPQHF; cdr3_nt: TGTGCCAGCAGTTTCTATGGGCAGGGCAATCAGCCCCAGCATTTT; v_call: TRBV27; j_call: TRBJ1-5; clone_size: .; d_call: .
cdr3_aa: CASSVSSGSSDNEQFF; cdr3_nt: TGTGCCAGCAGCGTTTCTAGCGGGAGTAGCGACAATGAGCAGTTCTTC; v_call: TRBV9; j_call: TRBJ2-1; clone_size: .; d_call: TRBD2
cdr3_aa: CASSLDRDNSPLHF; cdr3_nt: TGTGCCAGCAGTCTGGACAGAGATAATTCACCCCTCCACTTT; v_call: TRBV2; j_call: TRBJ1-6; clone_size: .; d_call: .
cdr3_aa: CASSKDNYGYTF; cdr3_nt: TGTGCCAGCTCAAAGGATAACTATGGCTACACCTTC; v_call: TRBV18; j_call: TRBJ1-2; clone_size: once; d_call: .
cdr3_aa: CANFPRELFF; cdr3_nt: TGCGCCAACTTTCCTCGGGAGCTGTTTTTT; v_call: TRBV10-2; j_call: TRBJ2-2; clone_size: .; d_call: .
cdr3_aa: CASHRGLGYTF; cdr3_nt: TGTGCCAGCCACAGGGGGCTGGGCTACACCTTC; v_call: TRBV9; j_call: TRBJ1-2; clone_size: .; d_call: TRBD1
cdr3_aa: CAWSQGTNYGYTF; cdr3_nt: TGTGCCTGGAGTCAAGGGACTAACTATGGCTACACCTTC; v_call: TRBV30; j_call: TRBJ1-2; clone_size: .; d_call: .
cdr3_aa: CASSFGPGGLTYEQYF; cdr3_nt: TGCGCCAGCAGCTTTGGACCGGGGGGCCTGACCTACGAGCAGTACTTC; v_call: TRBV5-1; j_call: TRBJ2-7; clone_size: .; d_call: .
cdr3_aa: CASSQESKRLAGLQETQYF; cdr3_nt: TGTGCCAGCAGCCAAGAGTCGAAGAGGCTAGCGGGGCTCCAAGAGACCCAGTACTTC; v_call: TRBV14; j_call: TRBJ2-5; clone_size: once; d_call: TRBD2
cdr3_aa: CASSGVSSGNTIYF; cdr3_nt: TGTGCCAGCAGTGGAGTCAGCTCTGGAAACACCATATATTTT; v_call: TRBV6-1; j_call: TRBJ1-3; clone_size: once; d_call: .
cdr3_aa: CASRGDLSYEQYF; cdr3_nt: TGTGCCAGCAGGGGGGATTTATCCTACGAGCAGTACTTC; v_call: TRBV5-4; j_call: TRBJ2-7; clone_size: .; d_call: .
cdr3_aa: CAWSEPGLSSYNEQFF; cdr3_nt: TGTGCCTGGAGTGAACCTGGGCTTAGCTCCTACAATGAGCAGTTCTTC; v_call: TRBV30; j_call: TRBJ2-1; clone_size: once; d_call: .
cdr3_aa: CASSLDRIGFSTEAFF; cdr3_nt: TGTGCCAGCAGCTTGGATCGAATAGGGTTTTCCACTGAAGCTTTCTTT; v_call: TRBV5-4; j_call: TRBJ1-1; clone_size: .; d_call: .
cdr3_aa: CASSGTSGSNEQFF; cdr3_nt: TGTGCCAGCTCCGGGACTAGCGGGAGTAATGAGCAGTTCTTC; v_call: TRBV18; j_call: TRBJ2-1; clone_size: .; d_call: TRBD2
cdr3_aa: CASSLGGGNQPQHF; cdr3_nt: TGTGCCAGCAGCTTAGGGGGGGGGAATCAGCCCCAGCATTTT; v_call: TRBV11-2; j_call: TRBJ1-5; clone_size: few; d_call: .
cdr3_aa: CASNPDRGSNQPQHF; cdr3_nt: TGTGCCAGCAACCCGGACAGGGGCAGCAATCAGCCCCAGCATTTT; v_call: TRBV2; j_call: TRBJ1-5; clone_size: .; d_call: TRBD1
cdr3_aa: CAISDPRSGEETQYF; cdr3_nt: TGTGCCATCAGTGACCCTAGAAGCGGGGAAGAGACCCAGTACTTC; v_call: TRBV10-3; j_call: TRBJ2-5; clone_size: .; d_call: TRBD2
cdr3_aa: CASRTTSGRWNEQFF; cdr3_nt: TGTGCCAGCAGGACCACTAGCGGGAGATGGAATGAGCAGTTCTTC; v_call: TRBV2; j_call: TRBJ2-1; clone_size: once; d_call: TRBD2
cdr3_aa: CASSLGWGREEAFF; cdr3_nt: TGCGCCAGCAGCTTGGGATGGGGCCGGGAGGAAGCTTTCTTT; v_call: TRBV5-1; j_call: TRBJ1-1; clone_size: .; d_call: .
cdr3_aa: CASSVGTINTGELFF; cdr3_nt: TGTGCCAGCAGCGTTGGGACTATAAACACCGGGGAGCTGTTTTTT; v_call: TRBV9; j_call: TRBJ2-2; clone_size: few; d_call: TRBD2
cdr3_aa: CASSHDGVTDTQYF; cdr3_nt: TGTGCCAGCAGCCACGACGGCGTCACAGATACGCAGTATTTT; v_call: TRBV5-6; j_call: TRBJ2-3; clone_size: .; d_call: .
cdr3_aa: CASSLRGLDSPLHF; cdr3_nt: TGTGCCAGCAGTTTAAGGGGGTTAGATTCACCCCTCCACTTT; v_call: TRBV27; j_call: TRBJ1-6; clone_size: .; d_call: .
cdr3_aa: CASKPGGQETQYF; cdr3_nt: TGTGCCAGCAAACCAGGGGGCCAAGAGACCCAGTACTTC; v_call: TRBV27; j_call: TRBJ2-5; clone_size: .; d_call: TRBD1
cdr3_aa: CASKRDGTNTGELFF; cdr3_nt: TGTGCCAGCAAACGGGACGGGACGAACACCGGGGAGCTGTTTTTT; v_call: TRBV7-9; j_call: TRBJ2-2; clone_size: .; d_call: .
cdr3_aa: CASSIWTGGKGQPQHF; cdr3_nt: TGTGCCAGTAGTATTTGGACAGGGGGAAAGGGTCAGCCCCAGCATTTT; v_call: TRBV19; j_call: TRBJ1-5; clone_size: .; d_call: TRBD1
cdr3_aa: CASSYSPGRNTEAFF; cdr3_nt: TGTGCCAGCAGTTACTCACCAGGGAGGAACACTGAAGCTTTCTTT; v_call: TRBV6-5; j_call: TRBJ1-1; clone_size: .; d_call: .
cdr3_aa: CASSGTTGEIAYEQYF; cdr3_nt: TGTGCCAGTAGTGGAACGACAGGGGAAATAGCCTACGAGCAGTACTTC; v_call: TRBV19; j_call: TRBJ2-7; clone_size: .; d_call: TRBD1
cdr3_aa: CASSQVIHASGYEQYF; cdr3_nt: TGCGCCAGCAGCCAAGTCATCCATGCTAGCGGCTACGAGCAGTACTTC; v_call: TRBV4-1; j_call: TRBJ2-7; clone_size: .; d_call: TRBD2
cdr3_aa: CASSSTGTSNTEAFF; cdr3_nt: TGTGCCAGCAGCTCTACCGGGACATCGAACACTGAAGCTTTCTTT; v_call: TRBV13; j_call: TRBJ1-1; clone_size: .; d_call: .
cdr3_aa: CASRPGGNYEQYF; cdr3_nt: TGTGCCAGCAGGCCAGGAGGAAACTACGAGCAGTACTTC; v_call: TRBV2; j_call: TRBJ2-7; clone_size: .; d_call: .
cdr3_aa: CASSLERTVEAFF; cdr3_nt: TGTGCCAGCAGCCTGGAAAGGACAGTTGAAGCTTTCTTT; v_call: TRBV5-4; j_call: TRBJ1-1; clone_size: .; d_call: .
cdr3_aa: CASSQLSGTGAFF; cdr3_nt: TGCGCCAGCAGCCAACTATCAGGGACAGGAGCTTTCTTT; v_call: TRBV4-1; j_call: TRBJ1-1; clone_size: .; d_call: TRBD1
cdr3_aa: CASSVLTDTQYF; cdr3_nt: TGTGCCAGCAGTGTTCTCACAGATACGCAGTATTTT; v_call: TRBV2; j_call: TRBJ2-3; clone_size: .; d_call: .
cdr3_aa: CASSQEKRGASTGELFF; cdr3_nt: TGTGCCAGCAGCCAAGAGAAGCGGGGGGCTTCCACCGGGGAGCTGTTTTTT; v_call: TRBV4-2; j_call: TRBJ2-2; clone_size: .; d_call: TRBD2
cdr3_aa: CASSLSQGSNQPQHF; cdr3_nt: TGCGCCAGCAGTCTATCACAGGGAAGCAATCAGCCCCAGCATTTT; v_call: TRBV4-1; j_call: TRBJ1-5; clone_size: few; d_call: .
cdr3_aa: CASSLGSASYEQYF; cdr3_nt: TGCGCCAGCAGCTTGGGGTCAGCCTCCTACGAGCAGTACTTC; v_call: TRBV5-1; j_call: TRBJ2-7; clone_size: .; d_call: .
cdr3_aa: CASSWGQGIYEQYF; cdr3_nt: TGTGCCAGCAGCTGGGGACAGGGGATCTACGAGCAGTACTTC; v_call: TRBV11-2; j_call: TRBJ2-7; clone_size: .; d_call: TRBD1
cdr3_aa: CASSTSGPSTDTQYF; cdr3_nt: TGTGCCAGCAGTACTAGCGGACCTAGCACAGATACGCAGTATTTT; v_call: TRBV2; j_call: TRBJ2-3; clone_size: .; d_call: TRBD2
cdr3_aa: CASTEQGYEQYF; cdr3_nt: TGCGCCAGCACCGAACAGGGTTACGAGCAGTACTTC; v_call: TRBV5-1; j_call: TRBJ2-7; clone_size: once; d_call: .
cdr3_aa: CASTSNTGELFF; cdr3_nt: TGTGCCTCGACATCGAACACCGGGGAGCTGTTTTTT; v_call: TRBV7-3; j_call: TRBJ2-2; clone_size: .; d_call: .
cdr3_aa: CASSRTGTGSYEQYF; cdr3_nt: TGTGCCAGCAGTCGTACCGGGACAGGTTCCTACGAGCAGTACTTC; v_call: TRBV28; j_call: TRBJ2-7; clone_size: .; d_call: TRBD1
cdr3_aa: CASKEAVYTGELFF; cdr3_nt: TGTGCCAGCAAGGAGGCCGTCTACACCGGGGAGCTGTTTTTT; v_call: TRBV28; j_call: TRBJ2-2; clone_size: .; d_call: .
cdr3_aa: CASSFWHRNQPQHF; cdr3_nt: TGTGCCAGCAGCTTTTGGCACCGCAATCAGCCCCAGCATTTT; v_call: TRBV5-6; j_call: TRBJ1-5; clone_size: .; d_call: .
cdr3_aa: CASSLPGSTEAFF; cdr3_nt: TGCGCCAGCAGCTTGCCAGGGTCCACTGAAGCTTTCTTT; v_call: TRBV5-1; j_call: TRBJ1-1; clone_size: .; d_call: .
cdr3_aa: CATAPTPPRTEAFF; cdr3_nt: TGTGCCACCGCCCCGACGCCTCCTCGGACTGAAGCTTTCTTT; v_call: TRBV14; j_call: TRBJ1-1; clone_size: .; d_call: .
cdr3_aa: CASSFLRGLGAYEQYF; cdr3_nt: TGTGCCAGCAGCTTCCTCAGGGGGCTAGGGGCCTACGAGCAGTACTTC; v_call: TRBV11-2; j_call: TRBJ2-7; clone_size: once; d_call: TRBD1
cdr3_aa: CASSERRAGGPIGTQYF; cdr3_nt: TGTGCCAGCAGTGAGAGACGGGCAGGGGGCCCCATCGGGACCCAGTACTTC; v_call: TRBV6-1; j_call: TRBJ2-5; clone_size: .; d_call: TRBD1
cdr3_aa: CASSIWGLAGGTSSYEQYF; cdr3_nt: TGTGCCAGTAGTATCTGGGGACTAGCGGGAGGAACTAGCTCCTACGAGCAGTACTTC; v_call: TRBV19; j_call: TRBJ2-7; clone_size: .; d_call: TRBD2
cdr3_aa: CASSAWTSSGNTIYF; cdr3_nt: TGTGCCAGCAGTGCCTGGACAAGCTCTGGAAACACCATATATTTT; v_call: TRBV6-1; j_call: TRBJ1-3; clone_size: .; d_call: .